This T cell receptor beta chain was obtained from a study of long-term antiretroviral therapy in people with HIV. Germline V lookup: CDR1 SGHVS, CDR2 FNYEAQ. The CDR3 loop spans 18 amino acids. The ends were cut back, 1 base at V and 2 bases at J, with 18 bases in the middle. This clone has just one count. Samples were assayed with immunoSEQ v3.0 at survey level. Sequencing was performed with immunoSEQ multiplex PCR; in TCRdb, only in-frame clones are kept and a portion is missing. Of about 22,000 clones in the sample, roughly 90% were seen once. The specimen comprised unsorted PBMCs, sampled 0.6 years after starting antiretroviral therapy. The TCR comes from a man aged 60-69 years with HIV. The chain couples TRBV7-6 to TRBJ2-1, with D possibly called TRBD1 or TRBD2 (6 bases each). As DNA, the CDR3 is TGTGCCAGCAGCTTAGGGGGACACTTAGGGGGGACCTACAATGAGCAGTTCTTC. It encodes CASSLGGHLGGTYNEQFF.